This T cell receptor (beta chain) was identified in a study of control samples from healthy donors and cancer patients. This clone appeared a single time. The data were produced by immunoSEQ multiplex PCR, yet TCRdb's version contains in-frame clones alone and is incomplete. The table lists about 130,000 clones, about 88% of them singletons. Germline V gives CDR1 SGDLS, CDR2 YYNGEE. Trimming cost V 0 bases and J 10 bases; bases outside gene matches: 5. CDR3 length equals 15 residues. The rearrangement joins TRBV9 to TRBJ1-6, with TRBD1 identical over 9 bases. The sequenced sample consisted of blood. This TCR came from a man aged 18 to 29 in good health. In DNA, the CDR3 is TGTGCCAGCAGCGTAGGGGGACAGGGAGGCTCACCCCTCCACTTT. Protein sequence: CASSVGGQGGSPLHF. Combining the CDR3 with reference TRBV9 and TRBJ1-6 gives the whole variable domain DSGVTQTPKHLITATGQRVTLRCSPRSGDLSVYWYQQSLDQGLQFLIQYYNGEERAKGNILERFSAQQFPDLHSELNLSSLELGDSALYFCASSVGGQGGSPLHFGNGTRLTVT.